This TCR beta chain was identified in a study of T-cell memory formation after mild COVID-19. Per germline, CDR1 SEHNR and CDR2 FQNEAQ (reference sequence). The CDR3 totals 13 residues. V was clipped by 0 bases and J by 6 bases, with 8 bases between them. TCRdb passed the 5' RACE reads through MiXCR, listing each CDR3 protein once. The data hold roughly 190,000 distinct CDR3 sequences, with 25% to 35% observed a single time. The TCR originated in an adult woman who had mild COVID-19 (a few samples of this study predate the infection). Cell type and time point are not known. The specimen was PBMCs or a T cell subset sorted from them (not recorded which). The chain employs TRBV7-9 and TRBJ1-1; D remains unclear. The CDR3 region is CASSLADLAEAFF. As DNA, the CDR3 is TGTGCCAGCAGCTTAGCTGACTTGGCTGAAGCTTTCTTT.